The rows below give T cell receptor beta chains drawn from one sample of a study of human T cells and chemical hapten exposure. MiXCR was run by TCRdb on the RACE reads, yielding one entry per CDR3 protein. The table lists 90,000 to 140,000 distinct CDR3 sequences, 30% to 35% of them singletons. This specimen consisted of whole blood, obtained in connection with sensitization to the hapten diphenylcyclopropenone (DPC). The origin of the receptors is a man aged 40-49 years with alopecia areata. Some clones in this sample may be carry-over from other donors' samples. Both conserved end residues are part of each CDR3. Each record gives: V gene, J gene, D gene, clone size, CDR3 DNA, CDR3 protein. The D gene is left open where the match is weak. Clone size is shown for a subset of rows, as once, few, many or a class of expanded clone.

>TRBV5-1|TRBJ2-1|TRBD2|NA
TGCGCCAGCAGCTTCGGACTAGCGGGGCCCCGCTCCGATGAGCAGTTCTTC
CASSFGLAGPRSDEQFF
>TRBV20-1|TRBJ2-4|NA|NA
TGCAGTGCTAGGGGACTAGCCAAAAACATTCAGTACTTC
CSARGLAKNIQYF
>TRBV6-2/TRBV6-3|TRBJ1-1|NA|few
TGTGCCAGCAGTTACTCGAGAGGTTGGGGGCTGCCCCCTGAAGCTTTCTTT
CASSYSRGWGLPPEAFF
>TRBV12-3/TRBV12-4|TRBJ2-6|NA|NA
TGTGCCAGCAGTTTATACAAGTCTGGGGCCAACGTCCTGACTTTC
CASSLYKSGANVLTF
>TRBV5-1|TRBJ2-3|NA|NA
TGCGCCAGCAGCAGGGCTAGCAGCACAGATACGCAGTATTTT
CASSRASSTDTQYF
>TRBV20-1|TRBJ2-5|NA|NA
TGCAGTGCTTTTCAACCTAACAAGGGACCGCCGGAGACCCAGTACTTC
CSAFQPNKGPPETQYF
>TRBV30|TRBJ1-1|NA|NA
TGTGCCTGGATGGGGGGACCGACTGAAGCTTTCTTT
CAWMGGPTEAFF
>TRBV18|TRBJ2-1|TRBD1|NA
TGTGCCAGCTCACCACAATCCGGGACAGTCTACAATGAGCAGTTCTTC
CASSPQSGTVYNEQFF
>TRBV20-1|TRBJ2-7|NA|few
TGCAGTGCTCCTGGGCTAGCTGTTCACGAGCAGTACTTC
CSAPGLAVHEQYF
>TRBV4-2|TRBJ1-5|NA|few
TGTGCCAGCAGCCAAGTCCCCCAGGGGAGATATAGCAATCAGCCCCAGCATTTT
CASSQVPQGRYSNQPQHF
>TRBV29-1|TRBJ2-3|NA|NA
TGCAGCGCCGCAGCGACCAACACAGATACGCAGTATTTT
CSAAATNTDTQYF
>TRBV7-9|TRBJ1-5|NA|few
TGTGCCTCCAAAGGGGATCAGCCCCAGCATTTT
CASKGDQPQHF
>TRBV20-1|TRBJ2-5|NA|NA
TGCAGTGCTAGAGATTCCGGCGGGGCCTCCCAAGAGACCCAGTACTTC
CSARDSGGASQETQYF
>TRBV5-1|TRBJ2-2|NA|NA
TGCGCCAGCAGCTTAGGAGGGAAAGCGAACACCGGGGAGCTGTTTTTT
CASSLGGKANTGELFF
>TRBV20-1|TRBJ2-5|NA|once
TGCAGTGCTCCTACGGCAGCGTACCAAGAGACCCAGTACTTC
CSAPTAAYQETQYF
>TRBV7-2|TRBJ2-3|NA|once
TGTGCCAGCAGCCCAGGGAGCACAGATACGCAGTATTTT
CASSPGSTDTQYF
>TRBV6-2/TRBV6-3|TRBJ2-3|NA|NA
TGTGCCAGCAGTTACAGGGACACAGATACGCAGTATTTT
CASSYRDTDTQYF
>TRBV3-1|TRBJ1-2|NA|NA
TGTGCCAGCAGCCGGGCAGACCAAAATGGCTACACCTTC
CASSRADQNGYTF
>TRBV29-1|TRBJ2-5|NA|NA
TGCAGCGTTGAAAGGGTAGAGGGTGAGACCCAGTACTTC
CSVERVEGETQYF
>TRBV29-1|TRBJ1-2|NA|NA
TGCAGCGTTCAGGGTACCTATGGCTACACCTTC
CSVQGTYGYTF
>TRBV5-4|TRBJ2-5|TRBD2|once
TGTGCCAGCAGCCTAAGCGGGACCCAAGAGACCCAGTACTTC
CASSLSGTQETQYF
>TRBV7-9|TRBJ1-1|NA|NA
TGTGCCAGCAAGTACAGGGAGACTGAAGCTTTCTTT
CASKYRETEAFF
>TRBV20-1|TRBJ2-3|TRBD2|few
TGCAGTGCTAGAGCACCTAGCGGGCATACAGATACGCAGTATTTT
CSARAPSGHTDTQYF
>TRBV20-1|TRBJ2-3|TRBD2|NA
TGCAGTGCTAGTTCCGCTAGGGCTAGCGGGAGGACAGATACGCAGTATTTT
CSASSARASGRTDTQYF
>TRBV14|TRBJ1-5|NA|NA
TGTGCCAGCAGCCAAGAGACTCTGAAGGACAGAGGATTTTGGCCCCAGCATTTT
CASSQETLKDRGFWPQHF
>TRBV6-5|TRBJ1-1|NA|NA
TGTGCCACCTCCCGGGGCGGGCCGAACACTGAAGCTTTCTTT
CATSRGGPNTEAFF
>TRBV29-1|TRBJ2-1|NA|few
TGCAGCGTTGATGAAGTCGTGGGTAATGAGCAGTTCTTC
CSVDEVVGNEQFF
>TRBV6-2/TRBV6-3|TRBJ2-1|NA|NA
TGTGCCAGCAGTTTCGGACGTGAGCAGTTCTTC
CASSFGREQFF
>TRBV5-1|TRBJ2-5|TRBD2|few
TGCGCCAGCAGCTTGGCCGGGACTAGCGGAGCCCAAGAGACCCAGTACTTC
CASSLAGTSGAQETQYF
>TRBV10-3|TRBJ2-3|NA|few
TGTGCCATCAGTTTTGCTGGGGGGGATACGCAGTATTTT
CAISFAGGDTQYF
>TRBV20-1|TRBJ2-5|TRBD1|NA
TGCAGTGCTAAGGGGGCTGCCCGGGAGACCCAGTACTTC
CSAKGAARETQYF
>TRBV11-2|TRBJ2-5|TRBD2|NA
TGTGCCAGCAGCTTAGAACTAGCGGGAGGGCCCGAGGAGACCCAGTACTTC
CASSLELAGGPEETQYF
>TRBV21-1|TRBJ2-7|NA|NA
TGTGCCAGCAGATTAACTAGCGGGATTTACGAGCAGTACTTC
CASRLTSGIYEQYF
>TRBV13|TRBJ2-3|TRBD2|NA
TGTGCCAGCAGCTCCGGACTAGCGGGAGGGTCCCCTAGCACAGATACGCAGTATTTT
CASSSGLAGGSPSTDTQYF
>TRBV4-3|TRBJ2-1|NA|few
TGCGCCAGCAGCCAAGTGCCCACCCGTTTTAACTCCTACAATGAGCAGTTCTTC
CASSQVPTRFNSYNEQFF
>TRBV7-2|TRBJ2-3|TRBD2|NA
TGTGCCAGCAGCTTCCGGAACGTCCCGGGACTAGCGGTCCGCCCAGATACGCAGTATTTT
CASSFRNVPGLAVRPDTQYF
>TRBV20-1|TRBJ2-1|TRBD1|few
TGCAGTGCTGACAGGGAAGGCGGATTAAATGAGCAGTTCTTC
CSADREGGLNEQFF